The source of this T cell receptor (beta chain) is a study of long-term antiretroviral therapy in people with HIV. This was the immunoSEQ v3.0 assay at survey level. Sequenced by immunoSEQ multiplex PCR; TCRdb stores in-frame clones only, minus some. The table has some 34,000 clones, approximately 96% seen once. Overall study results and limits: Pre-ART clonal expansions dominated every time point's repertoire. It was observed that HIV repertoires exhibited narrower CDR3 length ranges than controls.

Every donor contributed at least one pre-ART and at least two post-ART PBMC samples. Note on this clone: What it binds is not known.

The V gene's germline CDR1 is DFQATT and CDR2 SNEGSKA (reference sequence). CDR3 length: 11 amino acids. Trimming stripped 3 bases from V and 5 bases from J, with 7 bases between. The clonotype originates from a man aged 30-40 years with HIV. J is TRBJ1-1 and V is TRBV20-1, with D unresolved. The sequencing here drew on unsorted PBMCs, taken 6.5 to 6.6 years after starting antiretroviral therapy. CDR3 sequence (DNA): TGCAGTGCTAGTTACGGAACTGAAGCTTTCTTT. It yields the protein CSASYGTEAFF.